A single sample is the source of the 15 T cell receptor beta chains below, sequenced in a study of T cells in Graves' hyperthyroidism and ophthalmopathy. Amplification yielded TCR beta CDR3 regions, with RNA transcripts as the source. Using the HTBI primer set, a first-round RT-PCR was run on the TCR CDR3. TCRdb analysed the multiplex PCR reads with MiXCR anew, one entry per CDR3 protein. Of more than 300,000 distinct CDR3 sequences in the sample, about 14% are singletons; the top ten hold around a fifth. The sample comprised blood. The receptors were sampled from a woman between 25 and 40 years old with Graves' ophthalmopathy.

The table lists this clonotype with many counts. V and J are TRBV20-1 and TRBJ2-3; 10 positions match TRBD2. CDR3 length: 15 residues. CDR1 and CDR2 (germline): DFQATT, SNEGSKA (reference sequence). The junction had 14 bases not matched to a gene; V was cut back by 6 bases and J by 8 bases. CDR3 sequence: CSAPTRLAGWVTQYF. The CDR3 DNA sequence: TGCAGTGCGCCGACCCGACTAGCGGGCTGGGTTACGCAGTATTTT.

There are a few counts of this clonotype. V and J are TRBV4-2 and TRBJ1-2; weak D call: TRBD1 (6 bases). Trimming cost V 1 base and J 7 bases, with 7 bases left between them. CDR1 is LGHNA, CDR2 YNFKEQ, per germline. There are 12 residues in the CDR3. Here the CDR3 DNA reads TGTGCCAGCAGCCAAGCAGGGGTTGGCTACACCTTC. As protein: CASSQAGVGYTF.

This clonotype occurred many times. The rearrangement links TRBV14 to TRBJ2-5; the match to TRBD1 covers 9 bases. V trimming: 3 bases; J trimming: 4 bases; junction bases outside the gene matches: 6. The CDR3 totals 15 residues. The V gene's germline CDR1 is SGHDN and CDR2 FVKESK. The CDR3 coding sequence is TGTGCCAGCAGCCAGATTACAGGGGGCGTAGAGACCCAGTACTTC. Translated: CASSQITGGVETQYF.

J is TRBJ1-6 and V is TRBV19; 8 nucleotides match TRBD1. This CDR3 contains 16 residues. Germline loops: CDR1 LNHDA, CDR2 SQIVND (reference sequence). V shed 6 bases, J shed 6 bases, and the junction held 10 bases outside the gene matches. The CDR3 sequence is CASSAIDRGSNSPLHF. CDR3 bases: TGTGCCAGTAGCGCCATCGACAGGGGAAGTAATTCACCCCTCCACTTT.

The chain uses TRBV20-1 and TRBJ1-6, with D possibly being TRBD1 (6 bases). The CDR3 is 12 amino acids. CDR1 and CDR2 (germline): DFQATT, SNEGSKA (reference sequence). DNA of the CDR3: TGCAGCGAAGGGGGGGTAGGTTCACCCCTCCACTTT. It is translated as CSEGGVGSPLHF.

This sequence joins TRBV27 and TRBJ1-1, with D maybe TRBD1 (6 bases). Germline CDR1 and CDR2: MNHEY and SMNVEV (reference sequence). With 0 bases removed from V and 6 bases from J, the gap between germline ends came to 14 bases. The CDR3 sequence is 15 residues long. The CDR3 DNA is TGTGCCAGCAGTTTATCTGGGGGCGGAAGATCTGAAGCTTTCTTT. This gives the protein CASSLSGGGRSEAFF.

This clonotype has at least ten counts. In nucleotides, the CDR3 is TGTGCCAGCAGTTTACGGGCAGGGGTTCAGCCCCAGCATTTT. It yields the protein CASSLRAGVQPQHF. The chain uses TRBV28 and TRBJ1-5; weak D call: TRBD1 (6 bases). The CDR3 covers 14 residues. Germline V gene lookup returns CDR1 MDHEN and CDR2 SYDVKM. V lost 2 bases and J lost 6, with 11 bases in between.

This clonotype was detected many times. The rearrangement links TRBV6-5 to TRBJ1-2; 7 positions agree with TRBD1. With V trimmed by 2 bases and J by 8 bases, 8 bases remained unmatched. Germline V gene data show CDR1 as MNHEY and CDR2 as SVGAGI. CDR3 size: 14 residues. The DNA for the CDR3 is TGTGCCAGCAGTTACATTTTCGCAGGGGGAGGCTACACCTTC. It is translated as CASSYIFAGGGYTF.

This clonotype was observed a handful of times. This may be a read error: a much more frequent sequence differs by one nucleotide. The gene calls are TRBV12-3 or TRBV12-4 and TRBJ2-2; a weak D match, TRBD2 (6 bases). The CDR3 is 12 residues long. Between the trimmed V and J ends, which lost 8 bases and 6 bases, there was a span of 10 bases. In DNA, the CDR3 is TGTGCCAGCGGGCGGGGCGCCGGGGAGCTGTTTTTT. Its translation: CASGRGAGELFF.

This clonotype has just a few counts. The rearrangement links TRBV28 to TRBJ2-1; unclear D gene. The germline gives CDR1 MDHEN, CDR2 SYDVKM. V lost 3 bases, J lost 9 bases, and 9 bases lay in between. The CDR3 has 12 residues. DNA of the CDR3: TGTGCCAGCAGTTTCGCAGGATCTGAGCAGTTCTTC. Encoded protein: CASSFAGSEQFF.

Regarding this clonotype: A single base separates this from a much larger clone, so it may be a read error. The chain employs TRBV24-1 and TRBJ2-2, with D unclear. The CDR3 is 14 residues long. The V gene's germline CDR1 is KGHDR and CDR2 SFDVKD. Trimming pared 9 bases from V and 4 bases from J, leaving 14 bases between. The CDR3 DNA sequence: TGTGCCACCGGTAATCCCGGAAGCACCGGGGAGCTGTTTTTT. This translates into CATGNPGSTGELFF.

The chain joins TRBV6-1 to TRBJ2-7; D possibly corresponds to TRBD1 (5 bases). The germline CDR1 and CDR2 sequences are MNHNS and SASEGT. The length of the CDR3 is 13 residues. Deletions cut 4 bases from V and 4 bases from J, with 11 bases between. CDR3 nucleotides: TGTGCCAGCAGTGTTCGACAGTTTTACGAGCAGTACTTC. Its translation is CASSVRQFYEQYF.

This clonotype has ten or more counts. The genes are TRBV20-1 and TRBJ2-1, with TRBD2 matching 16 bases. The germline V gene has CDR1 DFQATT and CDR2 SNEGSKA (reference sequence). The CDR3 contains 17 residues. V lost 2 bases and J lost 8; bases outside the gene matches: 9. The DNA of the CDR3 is TGCAGTGCTAGACCTGGGACTAGCGGGGGGGCAGGTCATGAGCAGTTCTTC. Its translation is CSARPGTSGGAGHEQFF.

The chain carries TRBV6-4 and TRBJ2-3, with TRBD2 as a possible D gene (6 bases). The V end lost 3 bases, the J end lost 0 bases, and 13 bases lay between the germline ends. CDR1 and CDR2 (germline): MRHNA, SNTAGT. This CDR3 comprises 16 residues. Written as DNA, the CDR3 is TGTGCCAGCAGTGATCGCGGGGCAGGGAGCACAGATACGCAGTATTTT. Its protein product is CASSDRGAGSTDTQYF.

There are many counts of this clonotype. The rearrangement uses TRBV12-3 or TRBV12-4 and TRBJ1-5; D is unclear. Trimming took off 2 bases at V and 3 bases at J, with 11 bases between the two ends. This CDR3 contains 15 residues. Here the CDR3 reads CASSLSSGPNQPQHF. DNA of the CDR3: TGTGCCAGCAGTTTATCATCAGGCCCCAATCAGCCCCAGCATTTT.